A single sample is the source of the 15 T cell receptor beta chains below, sequenced in a study of shared clonotypes between healthy human individuals. The table came from immunoSEQ multiplex PCR; TCRdb's copy has only in-frame clones and leaves some out. The sample includes about 640,000 clones, about three quarters of them seen just once. The sample consisted of memory CD4+ T cells sorted from blood. Subset described: CD45RA-negative fraction. The source of these receptors is a woman under 40 in good health.

This clone was seen only a few times. The chain joins TRBV19 to TRBJ1-5, with D possibly TRBD1 on 5 matching bases. The CDR3 is 13 residues long. Germline V gives CDR1 LNHDA, CDR2 SQIVND (reference sequence). V lost 5 bases and J lost 7, with 12 bases in between. CDR3 loop: CASSPGLEQPQHF. CDR3 bases: TGTGCCAGTAGTCCGGGGCTCGAACAGCCCCAGCATTTT.

For this clone: The sample holds other DNA sequences that translate to the same CDR3. The CDR3 DNA is TGTGCCAGCAGTGAAGCAGGGTCCCAAGAGACCCAGTACTTC. It translates to CASSEAGSQETQYF. The chain employs TRBV2 and TRBJ2-5; D gene ambiguous. The CDR3 runs to 14 residues. CDR1 is SNHLY and CDR2 is FYNNEI in the germline V gene. The V and J ends lost 0 bases and 1 base respectively, with 6 bases between them. Based on the CDR3 plus reference TRBV2 and TRBJ2-5, the full variable domain is EPEVTQTPSHQVTQMGQEVILRCVPISNHLYFYWYRQILGQKVEFLVSFYNNEISEKSEIFDDQFSVERPDGSNFTLKIRSTKLEDSAMYFCASSEAGSQETQYFGPGTRLLVL.

This chain uses TRBV21-1 with TRBJ2-5; the D segment call TRBD1 is taken from the table without a DNA check. TRBV21-1 is described as a pseudogene. CDR3 size: 15 residues. Here the CDR3 reads CASSQGRVDWETQYF. The CDR3 nucleotides are TGTGCCAGCAGCCAAGGCAGGGTAGATTGGGAGACCCAGTACTTC.

This chain connects TRBV7-9 to TRBJ2-5; D is undetermined. Trimming removed 3 bases from V and 2 bases from J, with 10 bases in between. This CDR3 spans 14 amino acids. Germline values: CDR1 SEHNR, CDR2 FQNEAQ (reference sequence). The CDR3 region is CASSFTTLQETQYF. DNA of the CDR3: TGTGCCAGCAGCTTTACGACACTTCAAGAGACCCAGTACTTC.

This clone showed up many times. The V call is TRBV19, the J call TRBJ1-5; no clear D. V gave up 4 bases and J gave up 0 bases, with 19 bases separating them. Germline V gene data show CDR1 as LNHDA and CDR2 as SQIVND (reference sequence). There are 18 residues in the CDR3. CDR3 coding DNA: TGTGCCAGTAGTAACCCCCCAGGACGGTTGAATAGCAATCAGCCCCAGCATTTT. This gives the protein CASSNPPGRLNSNQPQHF.

This chain links TRBV5-1 with TRBJ2-3, with a possible D match to TRBD2 (6 bases). The germline gives CDR1 SGHRS, CDR2 YFSETQ. The germline V and J ends were trimmed by 4 bases and 3 bases, with 18 bases remaining between them. The CDR3 contains 16 residues. For the CDR3, the DNA is TGCGCCAGCAGCCCAACGGGGGTTGGGCGAACAGATACGCAGTATTTT. Translating gives CASSPTGVGRTDTQYF.

This clone has a count of ten or more. The rearrangement links TRBV19 to TRBJ1-1; D is possibly TRBD1 (6 bases). CDR3 size: 15 residues. CDR1 and CDR2 (germline): LNHDA, SQIVND (reference sequence). V lost 3 bases and J lost 0, with 11 bases in between. CDR3 region: CASSIGRGLNTEAFF. In DNA, the CDR3 is TGTGCCAGTAGTATCGGGCGGGGGCTGAACACTGAAGCTTTCTTT.

The rearrangement uses TRBV7-8 and TRBJ2-1; 8 positions match TRBD2. CDR1 and CDR2 from the germline V gene are SGHVS and FQNEAQ. The V gene end was trimmed by 5 bases and the J gene end by 5 bases; junction bases not matched to a gene: 11. CDR3 length equals 16 residues. This chain's CDR3 is CASSHHGREAHNEQFF. CDR3 nucleotide sequence: TGTGCCAGCAGCCATCACGGGCGGGAGGCGCACAATGAGCAGTTCTTC.

The chain employs TRBV28 and TRBJ2-3; the D gene is possibly TRBD1 (5 bases). Trimming left V 6 bases short and J 2 bases short, with 12 bases between. The CDR3 consists of 14 residues. Germline CDR1 MDHEN, CDR2 SYDVKM. The CDR3 DNA reads TGTGCCAGCAGATCAAGGGGCTCCACAGATACGCAGTATTTT. Translation gives CASRSRGSTDTQYF.

The rearrangement links TRBV27 to TRBJ2-7, with 7 nucleotides matching TRBD1. This CDR3 comprises 13 residues. V lost 3 bases, J lost 3 bases, and 2 bases stayed unmatched. Germline V gives CDR1 MNHEY, CDR2 SMNVEV (reference sequence). The CDR3 DNA reads TGTGCCAGCAGTTTCACAGGGGTCTACGAGCAGTACTTC. Residues: CASSFTGVYEQYF.

The CDR3 spells CASSGLPGQGGFRSYEQYF. CDR3 nucleotides: TGTGCCAGCAGCGGATTACCGGGACAGGGAGGATTCCGATCCTACGAGCAGTACTTC. The V and J genes are TRBV9 and TRBJ2-7; 9 bases agree with TRBD1. With 3 bases clipped from V and 1 base from J, the junction kept 17 bases outside the gene matches. Germline loops: CDR1 SGDLS, CDR2 YYNGEE. The length of the CDR3 is 19 residues.

The rearrangement uses TRBV28 and TRBJ1-1; D is unclear. CDR3 length: 13 residues. Germline CDR1 reads MDHEN; CDR2 reads SYDVKM. The V end lost 5 bases, the J end lost 6 bases, and 13 bases lay between the germline ends. CDR3 residues: CASSIDVGAEAFF. CDR3 in DNA: TGTGCCAGCAGTATAGACGTTGGGGCTGAAGCTTTCTTT.

The chain combines TRBV10-1 with TRBJ2-1, with no clear D. The germline V gene encodes CDR1 WNHNN and CDR2 SYGVQD (reference sequence). The length of the CDR3 is 13 residues. V lost 6 bases and J 10 bases, leaving 16 bases between the germline ends. The CDR3 region has the DNA TGCGCCAGCAGCAGAGGACCACTTGTAGAGCAGTTCTTC. Protein product: CASSRGPLVEQFF.

The gene calls are TRBV6-5 and TRBJ2-7; D unclear. Trimming removed 6 bases at V and 0 bases at J, with 15 bases between. The CDR3 is 15 residues long. The V gene's germline CDR1 is MNHEY and CDR2 SVGAGI. CDR3 sequence: CASSPGAFSSYEQYF. The DNA for the CDR3 is TGTGCCAGCAGCCCTGGAGCTTTCAGCTCCTACGAGCAGTACTTC.

V and J are TRBV19 and TRBJ2-7, with D unresolved. Trimming cost V 3 bases and J 5 bases, with 11 bases left between them. Germline loops: CDR1 LNHDA, CDR2 SQIVND (reference sequence). This CDR3 is 13 amino acids long. The CDR3 sequence: CASSMVMPDEQYF. CDR3 DNA: TGTGCCAGTAGTATGGTCATGCCAGACGAGCAGTACTTC.